The 18 T cell receptor beta chains reported below all come from one sample, sequenced in a study of CD8+ T cells in alopecia areata listed by TCRdb under 2018. The library was obtained by the immunoSEQ multiplex PCR assay. For TCR sequencing, RNA was extracted from every sample and reverse transcribed into cDNA to serve as template. Entries here come from immuneACCESS through TCRdb and include only in-frame sequences with V and J called. Some clones fail to appear in such tables; in the studies checked, an unresolved V gene covers under half of the shortfall, and the cause of the remainder is unknown. Across this sample there are about 88,000 clones, with 44% seen only once. The ten largest clones take up roughly 18% of the sample. Explained via the paper, the time point label denotes: 24 weeks on oral tofacitinib. The treatment or condition label on this specimen signifies: oral pan-JAK inhibitor, 5-10 mg twice daily.

This specimen consisted of CD8+ T cells sorted from blood, obtained at week 24, from a patient treated with tofacitinib. These receptors came from a human donor with alopecia areata.

This clone was seen a handful of times. This rearrangement joins TRBV29-1 to TRBJ2-7, with 7 nucleotides matching TRBD1. V lost 6 bases, J lost 2 bases, and 13 bases stayed unmatched. The CDR3 consists of 15 residues. Germline lookup yields CDR1 SQVTM and CDR2 ANQGSEA. The DNA of the CDR3 is TGCAGCGTAACAGGGGTTGACGGTCAGGCCTACGAGCAGTACTTC. This encodes CSVTGVDGQAYEQYF.

J is TRBJ2-7 and V is TRBV13; D perhaps matches TRBD2 (6 bases). Between the trimmed V and J ends, which lost 5 bases and 1 base, there was a span of 15 bases. The CDR3 covers 15 residues. Germline loops: CDR1 PRHDT, CDR2 FYEKMQ (reference sequence). The CDR3 DNA sequence: TGTGCCAGCAGCGTCTCGGGAGCCCGATCCTACGAGCAGTACTTC. Translated, it gives CASSVSGARSYEQYF.

This clone has just a few counts. The CDR3 DNA follows: TGCGCCAGCAGCCCCGTTTCCGCGGGGGACTACGAGCAGTACTTC. As protein: CASSPVSAGDYEQYF. The chain couples TRBV4-1 to TRBJ2-7; 7 bases are a match to TRBD2. Germline CDR1 and CDR2: MGHRA and YSYEKL. The CDR3 covers 15 residues. V dropped 4 bases and J dropped 3; count of bases not matched to a gene: 9.

The chain links TRBV4-1 to TRBJ2-7; 7 bases match TRBD1. Per germline, CDR1 MGHRA and CDR2 YSYEKL. CDR3 size: 17 residues. V lost 2 bases and J lost 2; bases outside the gene matches: 12. The CDR3: CASSQSTQGGRTYEQYF. The DNA for the CDR3 is TGCGCCAGCAGCCAAAGCACACAAGGGGGCCGGACCTACGAGCAGTACTTC.

The V gene is TRBV7-3, the J gene TRBJ2-1; a possible D gene is TRBD1 (6 bases). V was clipped by 6 bases and J by 10 bases, with 13 bases between them. Germline CDR1 SGHTA, CDR2 FQGTGA. This CDR3 has 12 amino acids. The CDR3 region has the DNA TGTGCCAGCAGGTCATTCCAGGGGGAGCAGTTCTTC. As protein: CASRSFQGEQFF.

The chain has TRBV2 and TRBJ2-1; D is perhaps TRBD2 (6 bases). V was trimmed by 4 bases and J by 1 base, leaving 14 bases between them. The CDR3 is 16 amino acids. Germline values: CDR1 SNHLY, CDR2 FYNNEI. The CDR3 spells CASSGWREESYNEQFF. DNA of the CDR3: TGTGCCAGCAGTGGTTGGCGGGAAGAATCCTACAATGAGCAGTTCTTC.

A few counts support this clone. The chain is built from TRBV2 and TRBJ2-3, with 7 nucleotides matching TRBD2. V trimming: 6 bases; J trimming: 4 bases; junction bases outside the gene matches: 10. Germline CDR1 reads SNHLY; CDR2 reads FYNNEI. The CDR3 consists of 15 residues. The CDR3 sequence is CASRDGRRGADTQYF. The DNA of the CDR3 is TGTGCCAGCAGAGACGGGAGGCGGGGCGCAGATACGCAGTATTTT.

This clone was observed a few times. This sequence joins TRBV7-9 and TRBJ2-5; 11 nucleotides line up with TRBD2. The germline V gene has CDR1 SEHNR and CDR2 FQNEAQ (reference sequence). V lost 8 bases and J lost 2; bases outside the gene matches: 4. This CDR3 comprises 14 residues. The CDR3 sequence: CASWGLAVQETQYF. As DNA, the CDR3 is TGTGCCAGCTGGGGACTAGCGGTACAAGAGACCCAGTACTTC. Full variable domain (rest looked up from reference TRBV7-9 and TRBJ2-5): DTGVSQNPRHKITKRGQNVTFRCDPISEHNRLYWYRQTLGQGPEFLTYFQNEAQLEKSRLLSDRFSAERPKGSFSTLEIQRTEQGDSAMYLCASWGLAVQETQYFGPGTRLLVL.

The chain couples TRBV7-9 to TRBJ2-7; TRBD1 is a possible D gene (5 bases). Germline V CDR1 and CDR2: SEHNR, FQNEAQ (reference sequence). There are 14 residues in the CDR3. V gave up 1 base and J gave up 2 bases, with 9 bases separating them. The CDR3: CASSLGGATYEQYF. Written as DNA, the CDR3 is TGTGCCAGCAGCTTAGGGGGCGCGACCTACGAGCAGTACTTC.

The genes are TRBV7-2 and TRBJ1-2, with 10 bases fitting TRBD1. With 1 base clipped from V and 6 bases from J, the junction kept 11 bases outside the gene matches. The CDR3 spans 17 residues. Germline V gene sequence: CDR1 SGHTA, CDR2 FQGNSA. Written as DNA, the CDR3 is TGTGCCAGCAGCTTAGTGGTTTCTGGACAGGGGGAGGATGGCTACACCTTC. Amino acid sequence: CASSLVVSGQGEDGYTF.

This clone was found a few times. This chain connects TRBV29-1 to TRBJ2-3; D unresolved. The ends were cut back, 2 bases at V and 0 bases at J, with 9 bases in the middle. Germline loops: CDR1 SQVTM, CDR2 ANQGSEA. The CDR3 has 14 amino acids. The CDR3, as DNA: TGCAGCGTTGAACCTCCTTCTAGCACAGATACGCAGTATTTT. Translating gives CSVEPPSSTDTQYF.

The rearrangement joins TRBV29-1 to TRBJ2-1, with D possibly TRBD1 on 6 matching bases. Germline assignment: CDR1 SQVTM and CDR2 ANQGSEA. V lost 5 bases and J lost 0, with 14 bases in between. This CDR3 spans 15 amino acids. CDR3 sequence reads: CSVSGQGSSYNEQFF. The CDR3 bases are TGCAGCGTTTCTGGGCAGGGGAGCTCCTACAATGAGCAGTTCTTC.

The chain is built from TRBV19 and TRBJ2-2; no definite D call. This CDR3 is 12 amino acids long. V was cut by 5 bases and J by 7 bases, with 8 bases left in between. In germline, CDR1 is LNHDA, CDR2 SQIVND (reference sequence). This CDR3 reads CASSLRSGELFF. CDR3 nucleotides: TGTGCCAGTAGTCTCCGGAGCGGGGAGCTGTTTTTT.

This clone was seen a handful of times. This rearrangement joins TRBV29-1 to TRBJ2-1; D remains ambiguous. The CDR3 is made up of 12 amino acids. Trimming shortened V by 6 bases and J by 0 bases, and 6 bases separated the two germline ends. Germline lookup yields CDR1 SQVTM and CDR2 ANQGSEA. The CDR3 nucleotides are TGCAGCGTCTATAGCTCCTACAATGAGCAGTTCTTC. Translating it yields CSVYSSYNEQFF.

This chain links TRBV11-2 with TRBJ2-7; D gene uncertain. Per the germline V gene, CDR1 is SGHAT and CDR2 is FQNNGV. V lost 5 bases to trimming and J lost 7 bases, with 18 bases between them. CDR3 length equals 14 residues. CDR3 region: CASSPHYGAREQYF. For the CDR3, the DNA is TGTGCCAGCAGCCCGCATTATGGAGCGAGGGAGCAGTACTTC. The whole variable domain, remainder taken from reference TRBV11-2 and TRBJ2-7, is EAGVAQSPRYKIIEKRQSVAFWCNPISGHATLYWYQQILGQGPKLLIQFQNNGVVDDSQLPKDRFSAERLKGVDSTLKIQPAKLEDSAVYLCASSPHYGAREQYFGPGTRLTVT.

At least ten counts were recorded for this clone. The V call is TRBV27, the J call TRBJ2-4; the D is unclear. Germline lookup yields CDR1 MNHEY and CDR2 SMNVEV (reference sequence). V lost 6 bases, J lost 2 bases, and 17 bases lay in between. CDR3 size: 16 residues. CDR3: CASSLGLAATKNIQYF. The DNA of the CDR3 is TGTGCCAGCAGCCTCGGTTTGGCGGCCACCAAAAACATTCAGTACTTC.

The CDR3 loop is CSVAGGDEQYF. The CDR3 region has the DNA TGCAGCGTTGCTGGGGGGGACGAGCAGTACTTC. The rearrangement uses TRBV29-1 and TRBJ2-7; 7 bases are shared with TRBD2. Germline V gene data show CDR1 as SQVTM and CDR2 as ANQGSEA. The trim removed 4 bases at V and 5 bases at J, leaving 2 bases unmatched. The CDR3 totals 11 residues.

This clone has a handful of counts. J is TRBJ2-2 and V is TRBV6-5; 7 nucleotides agree with TRBD2. CDR3 length: 14 residues. Germline V gives CDR1 MNHEY, CDR2 SVGAGI. Trimming at V came to 5 bases and at J to 3 bases, leaving 3 bases not matched to a gene. The CDR3 sequence is CASSVGGYTGELFF. The CDR3 region has the DNA TGTGCCAGCAGTGTGGGGGGGTACACCGGGGAGCTGTTTTTT.